This TCR beta chain was obtained from a study of vaccination effects on CD4 cells after COVID-19 (dated 2022 in TCRdb). Turning to the overall study: In the ViraFEST assay, PBMC were stimulated with viral peptide pools, and TCR sequencing was then used to find antigen-specific CD4+ T cell clonotypes based on their expansion. Cultures from other donors in the study were sequenced using the Oncomine TCR Beta short-read assay on an Illumina iSeq 100. Two doses of either the BNT162b2 or the mRNA-1273 mRNA SARS-CoV-2 vaccine were administered to participants. A total of ten to eleven COVID-19 convalescent patients and several SARS-CoV-2-naive healthy vaccine recipients were included in the full study. SARS-CoV-2 spike-specific CD4+ TCR repertoires from before and after mRNA vaccination were compared in COVID-19 convalescent patients and in infection-naive vaccine recipients. About 2.2 million PBMC per well were cultured in IMDM with about 4.8% human AB serum, 10 IU/ml IL-2 and gentamicin, plus 10 ug/ml peptides.

What the authors observed across the whole study: The study was limited by a small number of convalescent patients, and early post-infection timepoints were lacking. At late post-vaccination timepoints, both infection-induced and vaccine-induced clones showed marked clonal contraction, consistent with waning T cell responses. In healthy vaccine recipients, vaccine-induced clones were almost all SARS-CoV-2 mono-reactive, with only 1 of 255 being cross-reactive with common cold coronaviruses.

As regards this clone: The specificity of this receptor is unknown. No base qualities exist here, and no much larger clone lies one base off it.

Library generation was performed with the immunoSEQ multiplex PCR assay. DNA from the CD4+ T cells that had been cultured and isolated underwent TCR beta CDR3 sequencing. In the source study's methods: The analysis removed non-productive TCR sequences, trimmed reads to the CDR3 region, and retained only CDR3s that were 7 or more amino acids long. The MANAFEST web app was used to pick out antigen-specific clonotypes by comparing their expansion in peptide wells with that in reference cultures. Positive clones required FDR<0.05 expansion versus reference and all other wells, odds ratio above 5, and frequency above 0.1% in two replicate wells. Cross-reactive clonotypes were defined as significantly expanded in SARS-CoV-2 spike wells and in at least one common cold coronavirus spike condition. CDR3 similarity was assessed by Levenshtein distance with the stringdist R package, and unrooted trees were built with ape in R 3.6.1. Imported from immuneACCESS, the table was reduced by TCRdb to in-frame sequences with V and J called. These copies leave out some clones; in studies compared against another copy, an unresolved V gene accounts for under half, and the cause of the remainder is not known. V and J calls and clone size are those listed in that table; D and trimming were worked out from the DNA. Present in this sample are almost 40,000 clones, about four fifths of which were seen just once. Nearly 3% of the sample lies in the top ten.

Per the germline V gene, MNHEY is the CDR1 and SVGAGI is the CDR2. From cysteine to phenylalanine, the CDR3 is 13 amino acids long. Left in the record is the CDR3 DNA by itself, 39 bases read in frame from the first base. The junction carries 10 bases between V and J, which are trimmed by 2 bases and 6 bases respectively. After around ten days of culture, CD4+ T cells were isolated with the EasySep CD4+ T cell isolation kit. Negative nucleocapsid antibody results before and after vaccination confirmed that the healthy vaccine recipients had no prior SARS-CoV-2 infection. Half of the culture medium was replaced with fresh IL-2-containing medium on days 3 and 7. Unless noted otherwise, every peptide stimulation condition was cultured in triplicate wells. PBMC were separated from whole blood using Ficoll-Paque Plus gradient centrifugation and were then either cryopreserved at -140C or used fresh. The QIAamp micro DNA kit was used to extract genomic DNA from the cultured CD4+ T cells.

This chain joins TRBV6-5 to TRBJ1-2; a tentative D match to TRBD1 spans 5 bases. Sequencing used CD4+ T cells from PBMCs cultured without peptide, obtained before COVID-19 vaccination. This TCR was sampled from a human donor who received a COVID-19 vaccine. The CDR3 here reads CASSYDPGHGYTF. The DNA sequence is as follows: TGTGCCAGCAGTTACGATCCGGGACATGGCTACACCTTC.